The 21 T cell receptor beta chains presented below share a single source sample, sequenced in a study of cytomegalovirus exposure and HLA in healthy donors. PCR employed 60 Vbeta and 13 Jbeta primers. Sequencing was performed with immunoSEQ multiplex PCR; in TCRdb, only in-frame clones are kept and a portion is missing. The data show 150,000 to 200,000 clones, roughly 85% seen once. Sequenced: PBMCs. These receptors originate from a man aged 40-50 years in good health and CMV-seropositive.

Here the CDR3 reads CASAGLAGFYEQYF. The DNA of the CDR3 is TGTGCCAGCGCGGGACTAGCGGGTTTTTACGAGCAGTACTTC. V and J are TRBV6-1 and TRBJ2-7; 12 nucleotides align to TRBD2. The length of the CDR3 is 14 residues. The germline CDR1 and CDR2 sequences are MNHNS and SASEGT. The trim removed 8 bases at V and 4 bases at J, leaving 6 bases unmatched.

The CDR3 DNA follows: TGTGCCAGCAGCTCCGACAGGGTCTCCTACGAGCAGTACTTC. Protein: CASSSDRVSYEQYF. This sequence joins TRBV7-9 and TRBJ2-5; 7 bases are shared with TRBD1. TRBJ2-7 matches the DNA end more closely, so the J call is doubtful. Germline V gene sequence: CDR1 SEHNR, CDR2 FQNEAQ (reference sequence). The CDR3 spans 14 residues.

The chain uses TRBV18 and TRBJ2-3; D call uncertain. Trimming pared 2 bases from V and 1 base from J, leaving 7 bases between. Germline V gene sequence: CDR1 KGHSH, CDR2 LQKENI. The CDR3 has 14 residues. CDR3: CASSPAVGTDTQYF. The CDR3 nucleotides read TGTGCCAGCTCACCAGCGGTCGGCACAGATACGCAGTATTTT.

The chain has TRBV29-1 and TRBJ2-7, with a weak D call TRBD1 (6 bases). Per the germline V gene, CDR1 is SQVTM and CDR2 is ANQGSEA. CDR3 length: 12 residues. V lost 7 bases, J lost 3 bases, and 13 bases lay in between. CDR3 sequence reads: CSAEGDNYEQYF. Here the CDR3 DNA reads TGCAGCGCCGAGGGGGACAACTACGAGCAGTACTTC.

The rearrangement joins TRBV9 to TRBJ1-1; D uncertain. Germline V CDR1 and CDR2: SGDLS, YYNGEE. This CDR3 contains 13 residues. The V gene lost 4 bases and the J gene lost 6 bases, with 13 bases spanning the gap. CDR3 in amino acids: CASSSREPSEAFF. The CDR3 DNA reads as TGTGCCAGCAGCTCCCGGGAGCCCTCTGAAGCTTTCTTT.

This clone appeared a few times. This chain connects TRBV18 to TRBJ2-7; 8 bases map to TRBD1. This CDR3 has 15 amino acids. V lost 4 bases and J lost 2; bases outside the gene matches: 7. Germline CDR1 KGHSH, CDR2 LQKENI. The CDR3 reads CASSLGQGNPYEQYF. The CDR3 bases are TGTGCCAGCTCACTTGGACAGGGAAATCCCTACGAGCAGTACTTC.

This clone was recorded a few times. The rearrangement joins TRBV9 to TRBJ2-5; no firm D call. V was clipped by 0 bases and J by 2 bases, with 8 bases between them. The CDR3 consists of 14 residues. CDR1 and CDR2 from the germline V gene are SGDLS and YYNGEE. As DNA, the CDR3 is TGTGCCAGCAGCGTAGCGGTCCATCAAGAGACCCAGTACTTC. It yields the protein CASSVAVHQETQYF.

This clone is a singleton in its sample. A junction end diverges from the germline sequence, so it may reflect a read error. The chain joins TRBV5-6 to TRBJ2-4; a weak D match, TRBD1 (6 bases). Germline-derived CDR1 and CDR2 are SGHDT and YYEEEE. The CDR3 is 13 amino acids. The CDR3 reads CASSRDTQNSQYF. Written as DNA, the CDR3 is TGTGCCAGCAGCCGGGACACGCAAAACAGTCAGTACTTC.

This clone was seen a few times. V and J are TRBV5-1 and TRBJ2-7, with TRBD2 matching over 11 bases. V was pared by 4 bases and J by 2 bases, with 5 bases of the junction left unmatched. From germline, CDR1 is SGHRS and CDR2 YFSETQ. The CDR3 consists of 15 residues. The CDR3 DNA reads TGCGCCAGCAGCGGTGGGACTAGCGGTCCCTACGAGCAGTACTTC. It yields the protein CASSGGTSGPYEQYF.

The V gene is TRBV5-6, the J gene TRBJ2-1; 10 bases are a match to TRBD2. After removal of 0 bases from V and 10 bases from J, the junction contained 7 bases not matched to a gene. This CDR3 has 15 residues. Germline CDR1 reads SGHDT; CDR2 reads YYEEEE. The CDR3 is CASSLAQREGREQFF. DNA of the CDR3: TGTGCCAGCAGCTTGGCGCAGCGGGAGGGCCGGGAGCAGTTCTTC.

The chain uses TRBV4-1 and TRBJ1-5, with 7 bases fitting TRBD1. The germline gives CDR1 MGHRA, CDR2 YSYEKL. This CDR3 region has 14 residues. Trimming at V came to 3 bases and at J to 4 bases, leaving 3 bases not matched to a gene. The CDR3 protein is CASSQGRGNQPQHF. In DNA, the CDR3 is TGCGCCAGCAGCCAGGGCAGGGGGAATCAGCCCCAGCATTTT.

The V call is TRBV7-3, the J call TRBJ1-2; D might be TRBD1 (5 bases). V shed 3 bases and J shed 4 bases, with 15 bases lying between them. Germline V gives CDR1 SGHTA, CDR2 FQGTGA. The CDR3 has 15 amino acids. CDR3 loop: CASSFTGAPVYGYTF. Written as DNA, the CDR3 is TGTGCCAGCAGCTTTACAGGAGCGCCCGTCTATGGCTACACCTTC.

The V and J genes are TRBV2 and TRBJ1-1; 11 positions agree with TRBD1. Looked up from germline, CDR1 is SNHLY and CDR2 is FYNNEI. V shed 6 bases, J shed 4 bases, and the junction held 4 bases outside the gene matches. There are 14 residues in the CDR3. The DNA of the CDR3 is TGTGCCAGCAGGCCGGGACAGGGGGGCACTGAAGCTTTCTTT. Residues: CASRPGQGGTEAFF.

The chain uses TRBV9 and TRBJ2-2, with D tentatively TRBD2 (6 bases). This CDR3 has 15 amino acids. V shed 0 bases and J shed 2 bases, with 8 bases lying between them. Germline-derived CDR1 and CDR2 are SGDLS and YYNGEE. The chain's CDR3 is CASSVGTINTGELFF. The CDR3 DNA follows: TGTGCCAGCAGCGTAGGGACTATTAACACCGGGGAGCTGTTTTTT.

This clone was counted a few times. CDR3 residues: CASSQQGNQPQHF. The CDR3, as DNA: TGTGCCAGCAGCCAACAGGGTAACCAGCCCCAGCATTTT. This sequence joins TRBV4-2 and TRBJ1-5, with D perhaps matching TRBD1 (5 bases). In germline, CDR1 is LGHNA, CDR2 YNFKEQ. V lost 2 bases, J lost 7 bases, and 9 bases lay in between. The CDR3 has 13 residues.

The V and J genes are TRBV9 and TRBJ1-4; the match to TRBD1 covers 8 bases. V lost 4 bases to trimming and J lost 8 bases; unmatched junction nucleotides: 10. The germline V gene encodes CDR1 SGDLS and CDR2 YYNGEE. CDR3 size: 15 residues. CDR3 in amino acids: CASSQRTGREEKLFF. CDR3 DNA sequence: TGTGCCAGCAGCCAGAGGACAGGGAGGGAGGAAAAACTGTTTTTT.

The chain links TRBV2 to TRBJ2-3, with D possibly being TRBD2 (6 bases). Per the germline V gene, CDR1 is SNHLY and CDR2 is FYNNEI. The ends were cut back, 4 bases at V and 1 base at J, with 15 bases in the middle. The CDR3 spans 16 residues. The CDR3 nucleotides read TGTGCCAGCAGTGGCGGGACCCTCGGGGGCACAGATACGCAGTATTTT. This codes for CASSGGTLGGTDTQYF.

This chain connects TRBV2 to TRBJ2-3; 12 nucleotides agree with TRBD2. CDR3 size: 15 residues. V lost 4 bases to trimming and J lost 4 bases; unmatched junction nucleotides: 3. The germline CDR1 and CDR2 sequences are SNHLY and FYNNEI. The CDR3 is CASSGLAGVPDTQYF. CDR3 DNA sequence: TGTGCCAGCAGTGGACTAGCGGGAGTCCCAGATACGCAGTATTTT.

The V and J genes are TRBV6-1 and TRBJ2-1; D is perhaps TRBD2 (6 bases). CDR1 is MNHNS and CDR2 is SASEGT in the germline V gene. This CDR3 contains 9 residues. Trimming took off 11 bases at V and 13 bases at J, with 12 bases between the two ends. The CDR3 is CAGGTAQFF. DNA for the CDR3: TGTGCCGGCGGGACGGCTCAGTTCTTC.

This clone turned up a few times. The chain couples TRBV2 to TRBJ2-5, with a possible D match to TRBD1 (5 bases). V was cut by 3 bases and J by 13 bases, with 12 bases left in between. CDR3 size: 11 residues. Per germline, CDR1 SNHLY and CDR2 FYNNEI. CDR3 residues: CASSDGARLYF. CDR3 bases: TGTGCCAGCAGTGATGGGGCTCGATTGTACTTC.

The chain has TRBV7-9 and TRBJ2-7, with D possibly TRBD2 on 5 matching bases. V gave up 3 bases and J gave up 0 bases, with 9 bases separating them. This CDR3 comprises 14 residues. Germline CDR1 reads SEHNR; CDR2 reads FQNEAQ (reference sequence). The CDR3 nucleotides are TGTGCCAGCAGCTTTTCGGGGAGCTCCTACGAGCAGTACTTC. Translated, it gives CASSFSGSSYEQYF.